Described below is a single T cell receptor (beta chain) sequence and its context. The antigen is unknown. One junction end does not reproduce the germline sequence, and a read error may be involved. People in the study who had HIV all got their treatment in the United States. The cryopreserved samples used held 1-10 million PBMC prior to extraction of DNA. This record comes from a study of long-term antiretroviral therapy in people with HIV. Findings and limits, study-wide: Absence of data on ART adherence, viral resistance or therapy changes was noted. The clones with expansion before ART were dominant in the repertoire at all time points.

The CDR3 extends over 15 amino acids. Germline V gene data show CDR1 as LNHDA and CDR2 as SQIVND (reference sequence). The libraries were made with immunoSEQ v3.0 at survey level. Only in-frame clones appear in the TCRdb table, and some are missing; sequencing was by immunoSEQ multiplex PCR. This table has some 35,000 clones, 94% appearing once. V usage is TRBV19 and J usage is TRBJ2-6; no clear D gene. The source material was unsorted PBMCs, sampled 4.1 years after starting antiretroviral therapy. The sequence came from a woman between 50 and 59 years old with HIV. As DNA, the CDR3 is TGTGCCAGTAGTATACCCGGGTCTGAGGCCAACGTCCTGACTTTC. This codes for CASSIPGSEANVLTF. Based on the CDR3 plus reference TRBV19 and TRBJ2-6, the full variable domain is DGGITQSPKYLFRKEGQNVTLSCEQNLNHDAMYWYRQDPGQGLRLIYYSQIVNDFQKGDIAEGYSVSREKKESFPLTVTSAQKNPTAFYLCASSIPGSEANVLTFGAGSRLTVL.